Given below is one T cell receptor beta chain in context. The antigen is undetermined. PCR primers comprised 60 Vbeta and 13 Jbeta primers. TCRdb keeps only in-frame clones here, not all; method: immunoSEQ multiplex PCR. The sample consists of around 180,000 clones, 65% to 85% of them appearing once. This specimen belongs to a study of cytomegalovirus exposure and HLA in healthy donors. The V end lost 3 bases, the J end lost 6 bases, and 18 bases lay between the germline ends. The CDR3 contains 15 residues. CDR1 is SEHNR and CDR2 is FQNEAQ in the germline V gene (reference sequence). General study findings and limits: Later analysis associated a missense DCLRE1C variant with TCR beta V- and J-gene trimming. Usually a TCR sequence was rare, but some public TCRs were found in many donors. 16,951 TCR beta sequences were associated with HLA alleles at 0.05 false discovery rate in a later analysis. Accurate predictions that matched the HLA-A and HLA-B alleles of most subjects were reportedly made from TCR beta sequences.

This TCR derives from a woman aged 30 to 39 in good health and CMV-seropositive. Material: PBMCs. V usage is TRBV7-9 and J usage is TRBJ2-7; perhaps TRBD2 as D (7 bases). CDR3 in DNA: TGTGCCAGCAGCTTCCGGGACCCGGGGGGCGGCGAGCAGTACTTC. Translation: CASSFRDPGGGEQYF.